This entry features one T cell receptor (beta chain) sequence. Its antigen remains unknown. V dropped 5 bases and J dropped 7; count of bases not matched to a gene: 11. The CDR3 runs 15 residues. Germline V gene data show CDR1 as SEHNR and CDR2 as FQNEAQ (reference sequence). Sequencing was performed with immunoSEQ multiplex PCR; in TCRdb, only in-frame clones are kept and a portion is missing. The sample consists of fewer than 200,000 clones, around 92% of them appearing once. This entry comes from a study of cytomegalovirus exposure and HLA in healthy donors. Points from the study as a whole: CMV antigen specificity was confirmed in vitro for a few CMV-associated chains.

The chain employs TRBV7-9 and TRBJ2-1; 7 bases are shared with TRBD1. The sequencing input was PBMCs. The sequence derives from a man aged 18-30 years in good health and CMV-seropositive. CDR3 amino acids: CASSLGQPIRNEQFF. The CDR3 nucleotides are TGTGCCAGCAGCCTGGGACAGCCTATAAGGAATGAGCAGTTCTTC.